This T cell receptor (beta chain) stems from a study of blood T cell repertoires in COVID-19 (dated by TCRdb to about 2020). Broadly, across the study: Samples from collaborators originated in the United States, Italy and Spain and spanned both the acute and convalescent phases of COVID-19. The material from the prospective study consisted of cDNA or gDNA derived from T cells, B-cell-depleted T cells, or PBMCs. Subjects who had been exposed to COVID-19, were actively infected with it, or had recovered from it provided the deeply sampled blood TCRbeta repertoires that made up the dataset. The repertoires were released in a freely available public database intended as a resource for research on the immune response to SARS-CoV-2. The samples were drawn from the first 160 participants of the ongoing ImmuneRACE study and from 1,254 subjects provided by 6 global collaborators. Nearly every sample came with metadata listing a de-identified subject ID, COVID-19 status, age in years and sex. Where available, HLA class I and class II types were taken from metadata supplied by the sample provider and were not determined by assay-based typing. On the study overall, not on this receptor specifically: The quantity of clinical and demographic metadata differed by source and by participant and was supplied without curation.

Regarding this clone: No antigen is known for it. Base qualities are not provided; no much larger clone lies one nucleotide away.

Each collaborating institution followed its own protocols to collect whole blood in K2EDTA tubes. For TCRbeta analysis, collaborator samples were shipped as frozen whole blood, as isolated PBMCs, or as DNA extracted from either sample type. TCRbeta CDR3 regions were amplified from genomic DNA by means of the immunoSEQ Assay, a bias-controlled multiplex PCR. The source study handled its data this way. The number of nucleated cells in each sample was estimated by amplification of reference gene primers within the assay. Sequence reads were collapsed and filtered to measure the absolute abundance of every unique TCRbeta CDR3 rearrangement. For each sample, productive Simpson clonality was calculated by taking the square root of Simpson's diversity index across productive rearrangements. TCRdb obtained this table from immuneACCESS and retained in-frame rearrangements with V and J assigned. These tables miss some clones; where compared with another copy, unresolved V genes account for less than half of the shortfall, and the remainder is unexplained. V, J and clone size derive from that table, while D and trimming were established from the DNA sequence. The table for this sample lists approximately 210,000 clones; 70% to 90% of them were counted only once. The ten most abundant clones make up roughly 5.3% of the sample.

V is pruned by 5 bases and J by 1 base, leaving 6 bases of the junction without a gene match. The germline V gene gives CDR1 as MNHEY and CDR2 as SVGAGI. The CDR3 starts with the cysteine, ends with the phenylalanine, and has 15 residues. This entry keeps only the CDR3 DNA: 45 bases, framed from base 1. Recombination linked TRBV6-5 to TRBJ2-7, with TRBD1 matching 9 junction bases. The clonotype originates from a woman in her 70s with active or convalescent COVID-19. The sequencing sample was made of peripheral blood. The CDR3 reads CASSSGTGPSYEQYF. The DNA sequence reads TGTGCCAGCAGTAGCGGGACAGGGCCTTCCTACGAGCAGTACTTC.